Sequencing of this TCR beta chain was carried out in a study of beta chain features in type 1 diabetes. About the research overall: Patients and healthy donors were similar in age, gender and cell yields.

Notes on this clone: Its specificity is unknown.

Findings of the study overall: Short templates might get an advantage during PCR, and this would be equal in patients and controls.

CDR1 LNHDA and CDR2 SQIVND come from the germline V gene (reference sequence). The CDR3 runs to 13 residues. The V gene end was trimmed by 7 bases and the J gene end by 0 bases; junction bases not matched to a gene: 2. Every bit of the isolated RNA underwent reverse transcription, so sequencing read expressed TCRB transcripts. TCRdb's copy holds only in-frame clones and misses some; the assay was immunoSEQ multiplex PCR. The sample lists 250,000 to 350,000 clones; 13% to 15% were seen once. The sequenced sample consisted of central memory CD4+ T cells from blood. This rearrangement joins TRBV19 to TRBJ2-5, with 7 bases fitting TRBD1. The source is a man in his thirties or forties in good health. In DNA, the CDR3 is TGTGCCAGTAAGACAGGGAACCAAGAGACCCAGTACTTC. Translation gives CASKTGNQETQYF.